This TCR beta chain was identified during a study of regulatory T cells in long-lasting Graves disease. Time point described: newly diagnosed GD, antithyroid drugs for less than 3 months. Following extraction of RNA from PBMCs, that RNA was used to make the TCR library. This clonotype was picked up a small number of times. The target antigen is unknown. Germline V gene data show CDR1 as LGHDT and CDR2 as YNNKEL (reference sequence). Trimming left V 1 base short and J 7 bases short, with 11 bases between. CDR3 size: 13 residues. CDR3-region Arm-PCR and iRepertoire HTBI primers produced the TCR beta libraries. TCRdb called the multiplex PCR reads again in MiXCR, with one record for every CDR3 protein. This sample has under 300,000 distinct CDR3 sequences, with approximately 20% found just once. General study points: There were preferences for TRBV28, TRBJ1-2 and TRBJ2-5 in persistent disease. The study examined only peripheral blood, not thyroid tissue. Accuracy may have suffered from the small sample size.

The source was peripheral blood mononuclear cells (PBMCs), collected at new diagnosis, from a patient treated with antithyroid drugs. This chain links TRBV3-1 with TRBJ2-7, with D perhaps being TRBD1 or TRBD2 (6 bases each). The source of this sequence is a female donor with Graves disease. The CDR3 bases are TGTGCCAGCAGCCAAGGTACAGGGAGGGAGCAGTACTTC. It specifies CASSQGTGREQYF.